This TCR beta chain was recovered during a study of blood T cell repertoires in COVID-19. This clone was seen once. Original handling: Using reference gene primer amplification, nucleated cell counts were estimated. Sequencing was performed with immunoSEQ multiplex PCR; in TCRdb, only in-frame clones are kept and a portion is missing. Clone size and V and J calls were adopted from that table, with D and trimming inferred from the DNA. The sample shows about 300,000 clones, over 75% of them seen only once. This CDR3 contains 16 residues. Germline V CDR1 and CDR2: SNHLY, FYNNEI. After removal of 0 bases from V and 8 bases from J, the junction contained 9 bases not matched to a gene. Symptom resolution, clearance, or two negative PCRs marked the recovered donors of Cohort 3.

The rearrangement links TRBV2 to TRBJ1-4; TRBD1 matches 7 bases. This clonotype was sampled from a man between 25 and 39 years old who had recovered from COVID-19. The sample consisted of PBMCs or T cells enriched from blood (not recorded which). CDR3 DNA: TGTGCCAGCAGTGAAGCCCCGGGCAGGGGGGACGAAAAACTGTTTTTT. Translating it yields CASSEAPGRGDEKLFF. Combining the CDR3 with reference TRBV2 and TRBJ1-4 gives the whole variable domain EPEVTQTPSHQVTQMGQEVILRCVPISNHLYFYWYRQILGQKVEFLVSFYNNEISEKSEIFDDQFSVERPDGSNFTLKIRSTKLEDSAMYFCASSEAPGRGDEKLFFGSGTQLSVL.